Below, 32 T cell receptor beta chains from the same sample are listed, as sequenced in a study of beta chain features in type 1 diabetes. The study reverse transcribed the entire isolated RNA, so it sequenced expressed TCRB transcripts. Sequenced by immunoSEQ multiplex PCR; TCRdb stores in-frame clones only, minus some. The table lists about half a million clones, around 30% of them singletons. The sample was naive CD4+ T cells from blood. Receptor source: a man between 18 and 35 years old in good health.

The V and J genes are TRBV23-1 and TRBJ2-7, with D unresolved. TRBV23-1 is treated as an ORF (open reading frame) with a function not yet certain. The CDR3 is made up of 15 amino acids. Trimming left V 2 bases short and J 6 bases short, with 17 bases between. For the CDR3, the DNA is TGCGCCAGCAGTCAACCGAGCCCGTCGAACAGCGAGCAGTACTTC. This sequence encodes CASSQPSPSNSEQYF.

This clone was seen only once. J is TRBJ2-3 and V is TRBV27; 9 positions agree with TRBD1. Germline V lookup: CDR1 MNHEY, CDR2 SMNVEV (reference sequence). The trim removed 3 bases at V and 3 bases at J, leaving 1 base unmatched. The CDR3 length is 14 residues. The CDR3 DNA reads as TGTGCCAGCAGTTTGACAGGGGGAACAGATACGCAGTATTTT. Translating it yields CASSLTGGTDTQYF.

This chain links TRBV7-2 with TRBJ1-1; no firm D call. The V end lost 4 bases, the J end lost 11 bases, and 17 bases lay between the germline ends. The CDR3 is made up of 13 amino acids. The germline CDR1 and CDR2 sequences are SGHTA and FQGNSA. CDR3 sequence: CASSSRSAKRAFF. CDR3 nucleotide sequence: TGTGCCAGCAGCTCCCGGTCGGCAAAACGGGCTTTCTTT.

There are a few counts of this clone. This rearrangement joins TRBV21-1 to TRBJ2-1; the listed D gene, TRBD2, was not tested against the DNA. TRBV21-1 is a recognized pseudogene. This CDR3 is 14 amino acids long. The CDR3 here is CASTQAGNYNEQFF. The CDR3 nucleotides are TGTGCCAGCACCCAGGCGGGCAACTACAATGAGCAGTTCTTC.

This sequence joins TRBV7-2 and TRBJ2-6; TRBD1 agrees at 7 bases. The CDR3 extends over 17 amino acids. After removal of 5 bases from V and 0 bases from J, the junction contained 7 bases not matched to a gene. Germline CDR1 is SGHTA and CDR2 is FQGNSA. CDR3: CASSRRDRGSGANVLTF. CDR3 in DNA: TGTGCCAGCAGCCGCCGGGACAGAGGCTCTGGGGCCAACGTCCTGACTTTC.

This clone was observed a handful of times. The V call is TRBV29-1, the J call TRBJ2-3; D is possibly TRBD2 (5 bases). Trimming cost V 0 bases and J 2 bases, with 12 bases left between them. Germline lookup yields CDR1 SQVTM and CDR2 ANQGSEA. CDR3 length: 15 amino acids. CDR3 sequence: CSVEDLRALTDTQYF. For the CDR3, the DNA is TGCAGCGTTGAAGATTTGCGGGCTCTCACAGATACGCAGTATTTT.

This chain joins TRBV29-1 and TRBJ2-6; tentatively, D is TRBD1 (6 bases). Germline V lookup: CDR1 SQVTM, CDR2 ANQGSEA. V dropped 6 bases and J dropped 0 bases, with 21 bases sitting between them. The CDR3 consists of 18 residues. For the CDR3, the DNA is TGCAGCGTGGGGTCGAGGGGGACACGCACCTCTGGGGCCAACGTCCTGACTTTC. This translates into CSVGSRGTRTSGANVLTF.

A few counts support this clone. V is TRBV9 and J is TRBJ2-3, with D unresolved. The CDR3 is 12 amino acids. Germline assignment: CDR1 SGDLS and CDR2 YYNGEE. V lost 2 bases and J lost 7, with 8 bases in between. CDR3 sequence (DNA): TGTGCCAGCAGCGTTCCATCTAATACGCAGTATTTT. It encodes CASSVPSNTQYF.

V gene TRBV7-7 combines with J gene TRBJ2-1; perhaps TRBD2 as D (6 bases). V was cut by 5 bases and J by 4 bases, with 15 bases left in between. Germline V gene data show CDR1 as SSHAT and CDR2 as FNYEAQ (reference sequence). The CDR3 has 15 amino acids. The CDR3 sequence is CASSPRPGSYNEQFF. In DNA, the CDR3 is TGTGCCAGCAGCCCCCGACCCGGGAGTTACAATGAGCAGTTCTTC.

The chain joins TRBV5-4 to TRBJ2-1; 9 positions agree with TRBD2. The CDR3 sequence is 15 residues long. V shed 2 bases, J shed 4 bases, and the junction held 4 bases outside the gene matches. Germline assignment: CDR1 SGHNT and CDR2 YYREEE (reference sequence). CDR3 loop: CASSFGLAGYNEQFF. In DNA, the CDR3 is TGTGCCAGCAGCTTCGGCCTAGCGGGGTACAATGAGCAGTTCTTC.

CDR3 nucleotides: TGTGCCAGCAGCTTAGCGACAATCCAAGAGACCCAGTACTTC. Amino acid sequence: CASSLATIQETQYF. The chain uses TRBV7-6 and TRBJ2-5; no clear D. The CDR3 totals 14 residues. Trimming shortened V by 0 bases and J by 1 base, and 6 bases separated the two germline ends. The germline gives CDR1 SGHVS, CDR2 FNYEAQ.

The chain recombines TRBV25-1 with TRBJ2-7; the match to TRBD2 covers 10 bases. The CDR3 has 16 amino acids. Germline CDR1 MGHDK, CDR2 SYGVNS. The trim removed 1 base at V and 6 bases at J, leaving 9 bases unmatched. The CDR3: CASSEWGLAGVSEQYF. For the CDR3, the DNA is TGTGCCAGCAGTGAATGGGGGCTAGCGGGAGTAAGCGAGCAGTACTTC.

The chain couples TRBV15 to TRBJ1-2; D unclear. This CDR3 spans 14 amino acids. The germline gives CDR1 LNHNV, CDR2 YYDKDF (reference sequence). Trimming took off 0 bases at V and 3 bases at J, with 8 bases between the two ends. The chain's CDR3 is CATSRDDGYYGYTF. CDR3 nucleotides: TGTGCCACCAGCAGAGATGACGGCTACTATGGCTACACCTTC.

This clone was seen a handful of times. This chain connects TRBV27 to TRBJ2-7, with 7 bases that match TRBD2. Germline loops: CDR1 MNHEY, CDR2 SMNVEV (reference sequence). With V trimmed by 4 bases and J by 2 bases, 5 bases remained unmatched. The CDR3 contains 14 residues. This chain's CDR3 is CASSSEGGPYEQYF. The CDR3 DNA follows: TGTGCCAGCAGTTCGGAGGGAGGGCCCTACGAGCAGTACTTC.

J is TRBJ2-1 and V is TRBV28; 7 positions match TRBD1. V shed 4 bases, J shed 4 bases, and the junction held 7 bases outside the gene matches. The CDR3 consists of 15 residues. CDR1 is MDHEN, CDR2 SYDVKM, per germline. The CDR3 spells CASSWPGQPYNEQFF. For the CDR3, the DNA is TGTGCCAGCAGTTGGCCGGGACAGCCATACAATGAGCAGTTCTTC.

A single count supports this clone. The genes are TRBV13 and TRBJ1-2, with TRBD1 matching 7 bases. CDR1 and CDR2 from the germline V gene are PRHDT and FYEKMQ (reference sequence). This CDR3 spans 17 amino acids. The trim removed 1 base at V and 4 bases at J, leaving 12 bases unmatched. The CDR3 spells CASSLARLGQILYGYTF. In DNA form, the CDR3 reads TGTGCCAGCAGCTTAGCCCGTCTGGGACAGATCCTCTATGGCTACACCTTC. Full variable domain (remainder filled in from reference TRBV13 and TRBJ1-2): AAGVIQSPRHLIKEKRETATLKCYPIPRHDTVYWYQQGPGQDPQFLISFYEKMQSDKGSIPDRFSAQQFSDYHSELNMSSLELGDSALYFCASSLARLGQILYGYTFGSGTRLTVV.

CDR3 nucleotide sequence: TGTGCCAGCAGCGTAGGATACGGGCCCTACGAGCAGTACTTC. It codes for CASSVGYGPYEQYF. The chain joins TRBV9 to TRBJ2-7; no clear D. From germline, CDR1 is SGDLS and CDR2 YYNGEE. CDR3 size: 14 residues. V was cut by 0 bases and J by 2 bases, with 9 bases left in between.

CDR3 region: CAWGTRSYNEQFF. In DNA form, the CDR3 reads TGTGCCTGGGGGACTCGCTCCTACAATGAGCAGTTCTTC. This sequence joins TRBV30 and TRBJ2-1; perhaps TRBD2 as D (6 bases). Trimming stripped 5 bases from V and 0 bases from J, with 8 bases between. From germline, CDR1 is GTSNPN and CDR2 SVGIG (reference sequence). CDR3 length: 13 residues.

The V call is TRBV19, the J call TRBJ2-1; 7 bases are a match to TRBD1. The V segment lost 6 bases and the J segment 3 bases; nucleotides outside the gene matches: 2. This CDR3 has 13 residues. Germline values: CDR1 LNHDA, CDR2 SQIVND (reference sequence). CDR3 nucleotide sequence: TGTGCCAGTAGAAGGGACAGCTACAATGAGCAGTTCTTC. Its translation: CASRRDSYNEQFF.

The sample holds a few counts of this clone. The V gene is TRBV29-1, the J gene TRBJ2-7; 15 bases line up with TRBD2. The CDR3 length is 16 residues. V dropped 4 bases and J dropped 5; count of bases not matched to a gene: 9. CDR1 is SQVTM and CDR2 is ANQGSEA in the germline V gene. The CDR3 DNA sequence: TGCAGCGTTGGTGGACTAGCGGGAGGGAGGGTCCACGAGCAGTACTTC. Protein product: CSVGGLAGGRVHEQYF.

The chain employs TRBV29-1 and TRBJ2-3; TRBD2 matches 10 bases. The CDR3 is made up of 14 amino acids. Germline assignment: CDR1 SQVTM and CDR2 ANQGSEA. J lost 0 bases, V lost 6 bases, and 3 bases had no gene match. CDR3 in amino acids: CSVLAGGSTDTQYF. In DNA, the CDR3 is TGCAGCGTCTTAGCGGGGGGCAGCACAGATACGCAGTATTTT.

This chain connects TRBV11-3 to TRBJ2-1, with 12 bases aligning to TRBD2. The CDR3 consists of 15 residues. The trim removed 3 bases at V and 4 bases at J, leaving 1 base unmatched. Germline values: CDR1 SGHNT, CDR2 YENEEA. CDR3 amino acids: CASSLGTSGYNEQFF. For the CDR3, the DNA is TGTGCCAGCAGCTTGGGGACTAGCGGGTACAATGAGCAGTTCTTC.

J is TRBJ2-1 and V is TRBV5-1; 15 bases match TRBD2. The V gene end was trimmed by 4 bases and the J gene end by 15 bases; junction bases not matched to a gene: 14. Germline loops: CDR1 SGHRS, CDR2 YFSETQ. There are 16 residues in the CDR3. CDR3 protein: CASSPLPDGTSGRWFF. DNA for the CDR3: TGCGCCAGCAGCCCCCTACCCGATGGGACTAGCGGGAGGTGGTTCTTC. Combining the CDR3 with reference TRBV5-1 and TRBJ2-1 gives the whole variable domain KAGVTQTPRYLIKTRGQQVTLSCSPISGHRSVSWYQQTPGQGLQFLFEYFSETQRNKGNFPGRFSGRQFSNSRSEMNVSTLELGDSALYLCASSPLPDGTSGRWFFGPGTRLTVL.

This clone was picked up a small number of times. The genes are TRBV18 and TRBJ2-3, with 7 nucleotides matching TRBD1. The germline V gene has CDR1 KGHSH and CDR2 LQKENI. The CDR3 spans 16 residues. J lost 4 bases, V lost 2 bases, and 9 bases had no gene match. CDR3 residues: CASSPMLGQIPDTQYF. The CDR3 nucleotides are TGTGCCAGCTCACCAATGCTGGGACAGATCCCAGATACGCAGTATTTT.

The J gene is TRBJ2-7, the V gene TRBV6-5, with a weak D call TRBD1 (7 bases). The V gene lost 9 bases and the J gene lost 5 bases, with 17 bases spanning the gap. Looked up from germline, CDR1 is MNHEY and CDR2 is SVGAGI. The CDR3 length is 13 residues. CDR3 region: CASKVAGGNEQYF. The DNA for the CDR3 is TGTGCCAGTAAGGTGGCAGGGGGGAACGAGCAGTACTTC.

The rearrangement links TRBV7-2 to TRBJ2-3; 10 bases agree with TRBD2. Trimming removed 5 bases from V and 4 bases from J; junction bases left unmatched: 6. The CDR3 contains 15 residues. Germline lookup yields CDR1 SGHTA and CDR2 FQGNSA. CDR3 in amino acids: CASSRGLAAPDTQYF. The CDR3 DNA is TGTGCCAGCAGCCGTGGACTAGCGGCTCCAGATACGCAGTATTTT.

This clone was counted a few times. The rearrangement links TRBV29-1 to TRBJ2-7, with 7 bases matching TRBD1. Germline CDR1 SQVTM, CDR2 ANQGSEA. J gave up 6 bases and V 6 bases, and 8 bases lay outside the gene matches. The CDR3 is 12 residues long. The CDR3 is CSVLTGSAEQYF. The CDR3 region has the DNA TGCAGCGTCCTGACAGGGTCCGCCGAGCAGTACTTC.

Only a few counts were recorded for this clone. The gene calls are TRBV9 and TRBJ2-1; 7 nucleotides line up with TRBD1. CDR1 and CDR2 (germline): SGDLS, YYNGEE. V trimming: 4 bases; J trimming: 4 bases; junction bases outside the gene matches: 8. CDR3 size: 15 residues. The CDR3 region is CASSFTGDGYNEQFF. As DNA, the CDR3 is TGTGCCAGCAGCTTCACAGGGGACGGGTACAATGAGCAGTTCTTC.

This clone was counted between two and nine times. The chain carries TRBV28 and TRBJ1-2, with no clear D. From germline, CDR1 is MDHEN and CDR2 SYDVKM. This CDR3 spans 12 amino acids. Trimming cost V 6 bases and J 5 bases, with 10 bases left between them. CDR3 coding DNA: TGTGCCAGCAGCCCCCAGCGATATGGCTACACCTTC. It yields the protein CASSPQRYGYTF.

The gene calls are TRBV15 and TRBJ2-1; no reliable D call. V was clipped by 4 bases and J by 5 bases, with 12 bases between them. The CDR3 totals 14 residues. CDR1 is LNHNV and CDR2 is YYDKDF in the germline V gene (reference sequence). Here the CDR3 reads CATSIPGRNNEQFF. As DNA, the CDR3 is TGTGCCACCAGCATCCCTGGGCGGAACAATGAGCAGTTCTTC.

Comment on this clone: Other nucleotide sequences in the sample specify the same CDR3. The J gene is TRBJ2-5, the V gene TRBV9; perhaps D is TRBD1 or TRBD2 (5 bases each). This CDR3 comprises 14 residues. V lost 0 bases to trimming and J lost 5 bases, with 11 bases between them. The germline V gene has CDR1 SGDLS and CDR2 YYNGEE. The CDR3 DNA sequence: TGTGCCAGCAGCGTAGGTGGGACGGGGGAGACCCAGTACTTC. Translated: CASSVGGTGETQYF.

This clone was seen a few times. The sample has other DNA sequences that encode this CDR3 too. The chain is built from TRBV29-1 and TRBJ2-5; 7 bases are a match to TRBD2. This CDR3 spans 13 amino acids. The J segment lost 5 bases and the V segment lost 6 bases, leaving 9 bases of the junction unmatched. Germline V gene data show CDR1 as SQVTM and CDR2 as ANQGSEA. CDR3 sequence reads: CSVTGGSRETQYF. The DNA for the CDR3 is TGCAGCGTAACCGGCGGGAGTCGGGAGACCCAGTACTTC.